A single sample is the source of the 4 T cell receptor beta chains below, sequenced in a study of CD8+ T cells in alopecia areata. In each case, RNA was isolated and then reverse transcribed into cDNA as the sequencing template. Profiled with immunoSEQ multiplex PCR; TCRdb holds only in-frame clones, not every one. The data show about 200,000 clones, about three fifths seen once. Specified treatment: oral pan-JAK inhibitor, 5-10 mg twice daily. Material: CD4+ T cells sorted from blood, obtained around week 47, from a patient treated with tofacitinib. Source of these receptors: a human donor with alopecia areata.

The rearrangement uses TRBV5-6 and TRBJ2-7, with TRBD1 as a possible D gene (6 bases). Germline CDR1 SGHDT, CDR2 YYEEEE. V shed 6 bases and J shed 0 bases, with 13 bases lying between them. CDR3 length equals 14 residues. Here the CDR3 DNA reads TGTGCCAGCACCCGGACGGACAGCTCCTACGAGCAGTACTTC. Translation gives CASTRTDSSYEQYF. Looking up the rest from reference TRBV5-6 and TRBJ2-7 gives the full variable domain: DAGVTQSPTHLIKTRGQQVTLRCSPKSGHDTVSWYQQALGQGPQFIFQYYEEEERQRGNFPDRFSGHQFPNYSSELNVNALLLGDSALYLCASTRTDSSYEQYFGPGTRLTVT.

The rearrangement uses TRBV20-1 and TRBJ1-1, with D hard to call. V lost 6 bases, J lost 10 bases, and 12 bases lay in between. The CDR3 extends over 10 amino acids. Germline V gene data show CDR1 as DFQATT and CDR2 as SNEGSKA (reference sequence). The CDR3 spells CSATSAVAFF. The CDR3 bases are TGCAGTGCCACCTCTGCGGTAGCTTTCTTT.

The chain links TRBV29-1 to TRBJ2-3; 11 bases line up with TRBD1. This CDR3 is 13 amino acids long. V was pared by 4 bases and J by 5 bases, with 2 bases of the junction left unmatched. Germline lookup yields CDR1 SQVTM and CDR2 ANQGSEA. The CDR3 DNA sequence: TGCAGCGTTGGGACAGGGGGCGAAGATACGCAGTATTTT. It yields the protein CSVGTGGEDTQYF.

The J gene is TRBJ2-7, the V gene TRBV19; D gene uncertain. V was shortened by 5 bases and J by 5 bases, with 19 bases between the two germline ends. The CDR3 sequence is 15 residues long. CDR1 is LNHDA, CDR2 SQIVND, per germline (reference sequence). The CDR3 spells CASSLSDRLWDEQYF. CDR3 sequence (DNA): TGTGCCAGTAGTCTCTCCGACCGACTGTGGGACGAGCAGTACTTC.